Sequencing of this T cell receptor (beta chain) was carried out in a study of CD8 T cells in Susac syndrome. Findings of the study overall: Individuals included in the TCR sequencing and HLA analysis were acknowledged by the study to be relatively few in number.

Sequencing targeted TCR beta in T cells from blood (CD8+ and CD4+). Patients with stable or active relapsing-remitting disease, all of them treatment-naive, made up the multiple sclerosis controls. RNA, at about 0.5 to 1 ug, was reverse transcribed with random hexamers. Amplification of the TCR beta CDR3 was carried out by immunoSEQ multiplex PCR, which spanned a total of 54 Vbeta and 13 Jbeta segments. One entry per CDR3 protein results from TCRdb running MiXCR on the immunoSEQ multiplex PCR reads. Of more than 250,000 distinct CDR3 sequences listed, about 91% are singletons. Worth noting for this clonotype: Its antigen is not known.

This TCR came from a human donor with multiple sclerosis. Specimen: CD4+ T cells from PBMCs.

The CDR3 protein is CASSYSLRGPYEQYF. The CDR3 bases are TGTGCCAGCAGTTACTCCCTTAGAGGCCCCTACGAGCAGTACTTC. The chain joins TRBV6-6 to TRBJ2-7; D not resolved. CDR3 size: 15 residues. Trimming pared 0 bases from V and 2 bases from J, leaving 11 bases between. Per germline, CDR1 MNHNY and CDR2 SVGAGI (reference sequence).